The following is a T cell receptor (beta chain) sequence with its context. Sample-barcoded 5' priming and a J-beta primer mix drove a second PCR of roughly 6 to 12 cycles. TCRdb re-derived calls from the 5' RACE reads in MiXCR, one entry per CDR3 protein. The table has around 780,000 distinct CDR3 sequences, about 26% seen once; the top ten hold roughly 3.1%. This entry is derived from a study of blood T cells in healthy people across ages. The ends were cut back, 4 bases at V and 2 bases at J, with 24 bases in the middle. Germline V gene lookup returns CDR1 SEHNR and CDR2 FQNEAQ (reference sequence). The CDR3 length is 19 residues. Russia was home to the donors, healthy Caucasian individuals aged roughly 6 to 90. These same data were also listed under a study on T cells of mothers and their children. This second study notes: Primer M1S, used in the second PCR, introduced sample barcodes and 2-4 random nucleotides.

This sequence joins TRBV7-9 and TRBJ2-1, with D perhaps being TRBD1 or TRBD2 (5 bases each). This TCR was sampled from a boy younger than 18 in good health. The sample taken for sequencing was blood. Here the CDR3 DNA reads TGTGCCAGCAGCTCCCCGGTCCTAAGTGTGGGGACCCCCTACAATGAGCAGTTCTTC. Residues: CASSSPVLSVGTPYNEQFF.